This entry is about one T cell receptor beta chain. The antigen is unknown. These data originate in a study of shared clonotypes between healthy human individuals. Study donors comprised healthy, HIV-negative adults devoid of recent acute infection or vaccination. The germline V gene encodes CDR1 MNHEY and CDR2 SVGAGI. This CDR3 region has 12 residues. Trimming took 5 bases from V and 3 from J, leaving 7 bases between them. Original processing methods: Filtering differed since immunoSEQ provided only junctions, with no quality scores. The repertoire was sequenced with immunoSEQ multiplex PCR; TCRdb's copy has only in-frame clones and lacks some. Clonal size and the V and J genes are those of that table, whereas D and trimming came from the DNA. The data hold a few million clones, with 90% to 96% observed a single time. Findings and limits, study-wide: Only blood was sampled, and tissue TCR repertoires likely differ from blood ones. Compared with clonotypes that all four donors shared, non-shared clonotypes had lower generation probabilities.

Sample: naive CD4+ T cells sorted from blood. Subset of the sample: CD45RA+ positively selected. The receptor's source is a man between 18 and 35 years old in good health. This rearrangement joins TRBV6-5 to TRBJ2-5, with D possibly matching TRBD2 (5 bases). The CDR3 loop reads CASSRLKETQYF. Written as DNA, the CDR3 is TGTGCCAGCAGTAGACTAAAAGAGACCCAGTACTTC.